A selection of T cell receptor beta chains follows, all from one sample in a study of blood T cell repertoires in COVID-19. Measured with immunoSEQ multiplex PCR; TCRdb has only the in-frame clones, and not every one. The sample has some 400,000 clones; 85% to 90% are singletons. Sequenced: peripheral blood. These receptors were taken from a young man with active or convalescent COVID-19. CDR3s leave out the opening cysteine and the closing phenylalanine or tryptophan.

v_gene,j_gene,CDR3aa
TRBV7-8,TRBJ1-1,ASSLGQGPFDTEAF
TRBV27,TRBJ2-5,ASSLNRGETQY
TRBV5-1,TRBJ2-5,ASSAGQGQETQY
TRBV6-5,TRBJ2-3,ASGSGLDTQY
TRBV28,TRBJ1-6,ASSPPTRTYSPLH
TRBV7-3,TRBJ2-5,ASSPTSGGPETQY
TRBV10-3,TRBJ2-3,AISVFAGITDTQY
TRBV19,TRBJ1-5,ASSQFGQVISNQPQH
TRBV2,TRBJ1-5,ASRPGQGASQPQH
TRBV6-2/TRBV6-3,TRBJ2-1,ASSSRTSGGAGNEQF
TRBV11-2,TRBJ1-1,ASSALTGVGDTEAF
TRBV5-1,TRBJ2-4,ASSSGIDKNIQY
TRBV10-1,TRBJ2-1,ASSAPPGQQNNEQF
TRBV19,TRBJ2-1,ASSITSGEIYNEQF
TRBV28,TRBJ1-2,ASSLWSSGVHGYT
TRBV18,TRBJ1-6,ASSAQTPGGGDSPLH
TRBV2,TRBJ2-7,ASSAQGDEQY
TRBV4-2,TRBJ2-3,ASSQLASGAPLRNEDTQY
TRBV7-3,TRBJ1-1,ASSPLTGKNTEAF
TRBV7-3,TRBJ1-5,ASSLRAGDQPQH
TRBV7-8,TRBJ2-2,ASRAGGNTGELF
TRBV3-1/TRBV3-2,TRBJ1-3,ASSPLYGGNTIY
TRBV19,TRBJ2-6,ASSAGAGANVLT
TRBV3-1/TRBV3-2,TRBJ1-4,ASSQEGQGGEKLF
TRBV15,TRBJ2-5,ATSRGQGGIETQY
TRBV18,TRBJ2-7,ASSPGRGEQY